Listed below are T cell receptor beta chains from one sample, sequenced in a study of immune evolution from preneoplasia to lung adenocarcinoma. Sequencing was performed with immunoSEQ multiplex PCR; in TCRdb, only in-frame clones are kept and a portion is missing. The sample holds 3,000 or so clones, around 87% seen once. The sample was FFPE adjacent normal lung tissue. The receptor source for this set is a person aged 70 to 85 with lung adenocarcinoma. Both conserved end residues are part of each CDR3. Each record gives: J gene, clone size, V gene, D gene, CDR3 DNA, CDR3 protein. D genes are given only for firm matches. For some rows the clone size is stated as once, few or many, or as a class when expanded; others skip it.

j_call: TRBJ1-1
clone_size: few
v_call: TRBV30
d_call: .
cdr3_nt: TGTGCCTGGCACATGAACACTGAAGCTTTCTTT
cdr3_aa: CAWHMNTEAFF

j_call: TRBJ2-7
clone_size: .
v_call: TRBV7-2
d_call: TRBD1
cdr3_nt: TGTGCCAGCAGCCAAACAGGGGTGCAGTACTTC
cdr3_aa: CASSQTGVQYF

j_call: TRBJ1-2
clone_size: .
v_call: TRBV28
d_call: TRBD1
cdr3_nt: TGTGCCAGCAGTTTAGACAGGGGGCGAGGCTACACCTTC
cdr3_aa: CASSLDRGRGYTF

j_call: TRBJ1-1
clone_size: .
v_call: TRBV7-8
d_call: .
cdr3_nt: TGTGCCAGCAGCTACCATAGCACTGAAGCTTTCTTT
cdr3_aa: CASSYHSTEAFF

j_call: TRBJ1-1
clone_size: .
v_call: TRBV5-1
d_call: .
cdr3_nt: TGCGCCAGCAGCTCCGAGGGGCCCGGACAAGCTTTCTTT
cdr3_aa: CASSSEGPGQAFF

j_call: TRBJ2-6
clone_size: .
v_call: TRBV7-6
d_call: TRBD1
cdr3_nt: TGTGCCAGCAGCCCTCTCACCGGGACAGTGTTTTCCGGGGCCAACGTCCTGACTTTC
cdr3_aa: CASSPLTGTVFSGANVLTF

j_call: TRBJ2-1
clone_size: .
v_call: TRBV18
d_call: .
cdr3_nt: TGTGCCAGCTCCCCGGACGGCACCCCCTACAATGAGCAGTTCTTC
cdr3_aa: CASSPDGTPYNEQFF

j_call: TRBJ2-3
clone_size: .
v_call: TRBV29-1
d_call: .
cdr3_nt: TGCAGCGTTGGCGAGGCAGGGACAGATACGCAGTATTTT
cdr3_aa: CSVGEAGTDTQYF

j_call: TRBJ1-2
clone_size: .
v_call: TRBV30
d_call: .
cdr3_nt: TGTGCCTGGAGTGTGCAGGGTATCTATGGCTACACCTTC
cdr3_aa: CAWSVQGIYGYTF

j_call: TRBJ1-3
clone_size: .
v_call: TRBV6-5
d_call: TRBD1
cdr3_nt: TGTGCCAGCAGCCGGGACAGGATCTCTGGAAACACCATATATTTT
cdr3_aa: CASSRDRISGNTIYF

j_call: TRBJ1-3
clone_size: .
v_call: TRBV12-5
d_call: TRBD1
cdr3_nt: TGTGCTAGTGGTCCCTGGACAGGGACGCGAGGAAACACCATATATTTT
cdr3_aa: CASGPWTGTRGNTIYF

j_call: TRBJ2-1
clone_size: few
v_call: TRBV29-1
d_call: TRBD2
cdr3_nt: TGCAGCGTCGGACGGGGGGACTTAAACTACAATGAGCAGTTCTTC
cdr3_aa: CSVGRGDLNYNEQFF

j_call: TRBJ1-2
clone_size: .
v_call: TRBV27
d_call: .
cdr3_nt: TGTGCCAGCAGTTGGTTCAGGGGATCTTATGGCTACACCTTC
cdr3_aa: CASSWFRGSYGYTF

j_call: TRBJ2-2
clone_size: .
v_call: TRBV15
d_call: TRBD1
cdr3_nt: TGTGCCACCAGCAGAGGGGGAAGGGGGCTGACCGGGGAGCTGTTTTTT
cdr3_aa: CATSRGGRGLTGELFF

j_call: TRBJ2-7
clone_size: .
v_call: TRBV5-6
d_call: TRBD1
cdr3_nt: TGTGCCAGCAGCTTGGGACAGGGACCAGTCTACGAGCAGTACTTC
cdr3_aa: CASSLGQGPVYEQYF

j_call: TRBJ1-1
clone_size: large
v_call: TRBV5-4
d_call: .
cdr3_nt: TGTGCCAGCTTCAGGGGAGTCGGGAACACTGAAGCTTTCTTT
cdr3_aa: CASFRGVGNTEAFF

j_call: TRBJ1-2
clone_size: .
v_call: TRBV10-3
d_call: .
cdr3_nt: TGTGCCATCAGTGAGGGACAGTTTTTCTATGGCTACACCTTC
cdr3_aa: CAISEGQFFYGYTF

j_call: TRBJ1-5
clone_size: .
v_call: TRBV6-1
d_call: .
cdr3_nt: TGTGCCAGCAGTGAAGCTTGGGGTGAGGGCAATCAGCCCCAGCATTTT
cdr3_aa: CASSEAWGEGNQPQHF

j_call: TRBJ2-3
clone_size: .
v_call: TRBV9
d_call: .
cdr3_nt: TGTGCCAGCAGCGCGTCTACAGGGTACACAGATACGCAGTATTTT
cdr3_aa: CASSASTGYTDTQYF

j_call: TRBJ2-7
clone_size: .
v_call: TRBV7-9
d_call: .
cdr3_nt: TGTGCCAGCTACAGGGAGGATGGCGAGCAGTACTTC
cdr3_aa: CASYREDGEQYF